These 26 T cell receptor beta chains were sequenced from one sample in a study of response to subunit inactivated influenza vaccine. Each CDR3 protein is one row after TCRdb ran MiXCR on the RT-PCR reads. The sample holds 250,000 to 350,000 distinct CDR3 sequences; 20% to 25% are singletons and the top ten take under 13%. This specimen consisted of PBMCs from blood, obtained approximately 22 months after vaccination. The receptors stem from a man aged 45 to 70 who received an inactivated influenza vaccine.

This clonotype was counted between two and nine times. The rearrangement links TRBV7-8 to TRBJ1-5; D unresolved. The CDR3 loop spans 18 amino acids. Germline V CDR1 and CDR2: SGHVS, FQNEAQ. The V gene lost 4 bases and the J gene lost 0 bases, with 19 bases spanning the gap. The CDR3, as DNA: TGTGCCAGCAGCTCACCCAGTGGAGGGCAGGTTAGCAATCAGCCCCAGCATTTT. Its translation: CASSSPSGGQVSNQPQHF.

J is TRBJ2-7 and V is TRBV10-3, with D unresolved. CDR1 is ENHRY, CDR2 SYGVKD, per germline. The CDR3 is 12 amino acids. V gave up 6 bases and J gave up 4 bases, with 10 bases separating them. In DNA form, the CDR3 reads TGTGCCATCAGAGGCAGGACGTACGAGCAGTACTTC. This translates into CAIRGRTYEQYF.

This clonotype has a handful of counts. This chain joins TRBV5-1 and TRBJ1-4; 7 bases are a match to TRBD1. The CDR3 covers 15 residues. Germline CDR1 SGHRS, CDR2 YFSETQ. J lost 2 bases, V lost 4 bases, and 5 bases had no gene match. The CDR3 DNA sequence: TGCGCCAGCAGCGCCCGACAGGGTACTAATGAAAAACTGTTTTTT. It translates to CASSARQGTNEKLFF. Combining the CDR3 with reference TRBV5-1 and TRBJ1-4 gives the whole variable domain KAGVTQTPRYLIKTRGQQVTLSCSPISGHRSVSWYQQTPGQGLQFLFEYFSETQRNKGNFPGRFSGRQFSNSRSEMNVSTLELGDSALYLCASSARQGTNEKLFFGSGTQLSVL.

The gene calls are TRBV5-1 and TRBJ2-7, with a possible D match to TRBD1 (5 bases). V was trimmed by 4 bases and J by 4 bases, leaving 15 bases between them. Germline V gene sequence: CDR1 SGHRS, CDR2 YFSETQ. This CDR3 region has 14 residues. The CDR3 nucleotides read TGCGCCAGCAGCCTACAGGACGTGAAGTACGAGCAGTACTTC. Protein product: CASSLQDVKYEQYF.

The sample holds a few counts of this clonotype. The chain uses TRBV4-1 and TRBJ1-1; 8 nucleotides match TRBD1. Looked up from germline, CDR1 is MGHRA and CDR2 is YSYEKL. V lost 3 bases, J lost 5 bases, and 5 bases stayed unmatched. This CDR3 comprises 14 residues. The CDR3 reads CASSHRTGSTEAFF. CDR3 in DNA: TGCGCCAGCAGCCATAGGACAGGGAGTACTGAAGCTTTCTTT.

This clonotype was counted a few times. The V call is TRBV2, the J call TRBJ2-7; TRBD2 matches at 12 bases. Germline V gene sequence: CDR1 SNHLY, CDR2 FYNNEI. The J segment lost 0 bases and the V segment lost 7 bases, leaving 7 bases of the junction unmatched. The CDR3 is 16 residues long. CDR3 sequence (DNA): TGTGCCAGCATTCTCAGGACTAGCGGGAACTCCTACGAGCAGTACTTC. This sequence encodes CASILRTSGNSYEQYF.

As regards this clonotype: The junction and the germline gene differ at one end; a read error may be behind it. This chain connects TRBV7-2 to TRBJ1-2; TRBD1 matches at 10 bases. Germline values: CDR1 SGHTA, CDR2 FQGNSA. This CDR3 contains 15 residues. CDR3 protein: CASSFDRGRNYGCTF. CDR3 coding DNA: TGTGCCAGCAGCTTCGACAGGGGGCGCAACTATGGCTGCACCTTC.

The rearrangement uses TRBV5-1 and TRBJ2-6; 8 nucleotides match TRBD1. The V segment lost 4 bases and the J segment 0 bases; nucleotides outside the gene matches: 9. The germline V gene encodes CDR1 SGHRS and CDR2 YFSETQ. The CDR3 runs 18 residues. This CDR3 is CASSGGQDYYSGANVLTF. CDR3 bases: TGCGCCAGCAGCGGGGGACAGGACTATTACTCTGGGGCCAACGTCCTGACTTTC.

The chain uses TRBV4-3 and TRBJ1-1, with D tentatively TRBD1 (6 bases). The V gene lost 4 bases and the J gene lost 0 bases, with 15 bases spanning the gap. Per germline, CDR1 LGHNA and CDR2 YSLEER. The CDR3 runs 16 residues. CDR3 sequence (DNA): TGCGCCAGCAGCCGATACAGGGACCTTATGAACACTGAAGCTTTCTTT. Encoded protein: CASSRYRDLMNTEAFF.

V is TRBV20-1 and J is TRBJ2-3; D call uncertain. This CDR3 spans 12 amino acids. Deletions cut 4 bases from V and 4 bases from J, with 9 bases between. The V gene's germline CDR1 is DFQATT and CDR2 SNEGSKA (reference sequence). The CDR3: CSATSTSDTQYF. For the CDR3, the DNA is TGCAGTGCTACATCCACCTCAGATACGCAGTATTTT.

This clonotype was seen only a few times. The J gene is TRBJ2-2, the V gene TRBV4-2; 7 bases map to TRBD2. This CDR3 is 16 amino acids long. V was pared by 4 bases and J by 6 bases, with 11 bases of the junction left unmatched. Germline lookup yields CDR1 LGHNA and CDR2 YNFKEQ. The CDR3 sequence: CASSPLPLSGPGELFF. DNA for the CDR3: TGTGCCAGCAGCCCCCTGCCGCTTAGCGGGCCCGGGGAGCTGTTTTTT.

The chain uses TRBV10-3 and TRBJ2-3; TRBD2 is a possible D gene (6 bases). CDR3 size: 14 residues. Germline CDR1 and CDR2: ENHRY and SYGVKD. The V and J ends lost 6 bases and 0 bases respectively, with 10 bases between them. The chain's CDR3 is CAISGGFSTDTQYF. CDR3 DNA: TGTGCCATCAGCGGGGGTTTTAGCACAGATACGCAGTATTTT.

This clonotype showed up just a few times. This sequence joins TRBV7-2 and TRBJ2-3, with TRBD2 matching over 15 bases. The germline CDR1 and CDR2 sequences are SGHTA and FQGNSA. The CDR3 has 16 amino acids. With 4 bases clipped from V and 7 bases from J, the junction kept 6 bases outside the gene matches. Written as DNA, the CDR3 is TGTGCCAGCAGCTCCGGACTAGCGGGAGGGCCACATACGCAGTATTTT. The encoded protein is CASSSGLAGGPHTQYF.

This clonotype came up once. This chain uses TRBV7-2 with TRBJ1-4; unclear D gene. The V gene lost 4 bases and the J gene lost 6 bases, with 9 bases spanning the gap. There are 13 residues in the CDR3. Looked up from germline, CDR1 is SGHTA and CDR2 is FQGNSA. Written as DNA, the CDR3 is TGTGCCAGCAGCTCCCCGGTCTATGAAAAACTGTTTTTT. Amino acid sequence: CASSSPVYEKLFF.

This clonotype appeared a single time. The J gene is TRBJ2-1, the V gene TRBV5-4; 14 bases align to TRBD2. Trimming at V came to 4 bases and at J to 6 bases, leaving 9 bases not matched to a gene. The CDR3 runs 17 residues. The germline CDR1 and CDR2 sequences are SGHNT and YYREEE (reference sequence). For the CDR3, the DNA is TGTGCCAGCAGCCCGCGGACTAGCGGGGGGTACGGCAATGAGCAGTTCTTC. Protein: CASSPRTSGGYGNEQFF. Complete variable domain (other parts from reference TRBV5-4 and TRBJ2-1): ETGVTQSPTHLIKTRGQQVTLRCSSQSGHNTVSWYQQALGQGPQFIFQYYREEENGRGNFPPRFSGLQFPNYSSELNVNALELDDSALYLCASSPRTSGGYGNEQFFGPGTRLTVL.

The chain joins TRBV7-6 to TRBJ1-6; 10 nucleotides align to TRBD1. Germline CDR1 and CDR2: SGHVS and FNYEAQ. J was trimmed by 14 bases and V by 5 bases; bases with no gene match: 15. The CDR3 has 16 residues. CDR3 sequence: CASSPGPGQGPQTLHF. The CDR3 DNA is TGTGCCAGCAGCCCGGGTCCGGGACAGGGGCCCCAAACCCTCCACTTT.

This clonotype has a handful of counts. The rearrangement links TRBV6-1 to TRBJ1-2, with D maybe TRBD1 (5 bases). The CDR3 has 15 residues. V was clipped by 1 base and J by 4 bases, with 13 bases between them. Germline V gives CDR1 MNHNS, CDR2 SASEGT. Here the CDR3 reads CASSEGGSGLYGYTF. The DNA of the CDR3 is TGTGCCAGCAGTGAAGGGGGTTCAGGGCTCTATGGCTACACCTTC.

This clonotype was detected only a few times. This rearrangement joins TRBV6-1 to TRBJ1-5, with TRBD1 matching 8 bases. The ends lost 6 bases at V and 7 bases at J; junction bases unmatched: 5. The CDR3 length is 13 residues. Germline V gives CDR1 MNHNS, CDR2 SASEGT. The CDR3 protein is CASRTGDEQPQHF. CDR3 DNA: TGTGCCAGCAGGACAGGGGATGAACAGCCCCAGCATTTT.

This clonotype has a handful of counts. The CDR3 DNA follows: TGTGCCAGCAGCTTAGGTCCAAAATCCTTCTACGAGCAGTACTTC. It specifies CASSLGPKSFYEQYF. The chain combines TRBV7-2 with TRBJ2-7; D is unclear. Trimming took off 1 base at V and 3 bases at J, with 13 bases between the two ends. From germline, CDR1 is SGHTA and CDR2 FQGNSA. This CDR3 spans 15 amino acids.

This clonotype occurred a few times. The CDR3 DNA reads TGTGCCAGCAGTTGGAACACCGGGGAGCTGTTTTTT. This translates into CASSWNTGELFF. This rearrangement joins TRBV6-2 or TRBV6-3 to TRBJ2-2, with D hard to call. V lost 4 bases to trimming and J lost 1 base, with 1 base between them. The CDR3 is 12 amino acids. Germline V gene lookup returns CDR1 MNHEY and CDR2 SVGEGT.

Ten or more counts support this clonotype. This chain uses TRBV7-2 with TRBJ2-3; D possibly corresponds to TRBD1 (6 bases). Germline-derived CDR1 and CDR2 are SGHTA and FQGNSA. This CDR3 contains 14 residues. V lost 5 bases and J 4 bases, leaving 13 bases between the germline ends. DNA of the CDR3: TGTGCCAGCAGCACAGGGATCTCCCCAGATACGCAGTATTTT. It yields the protein CASSTGISPDTQYF. Full variable domain (rest looked up from reference TRBV7-2 and TRBJ2-3): GAGVSQSPSNKVTEKGKDVELRCDPISGHTALYWYRQSLGQGLEFLIYFQGNSAPDKSGLPSDRFSAERTGGSVSTLTIQRTQQEDSAVYLCASSTGISPDTQYFGPGTRLTVL.

On this clonotype: Just one base apart from a much larger clone, this may be a read error. The CDR3 loop is CASSAAAGVSSPHHF. The CDR3 nucleotides read TGTGCCAGCAGCGCCGCCGCGGGAGTTAGTTCACCCCACCACTTT. This chain uses TRBV7-8 with TRBJ1-6; no clear D gene. This CDR3 region has 15 residues. Germline V gene data show CDR1 as SGHVS and CDR2 as FQNEAQ.

The rearrangement links TRBV9 to TRBJ2-3; D call uncertain. The germline CDR1 and CDR2 sequences are SGDLS and YYNGEE. The CDR3 length is 14 residues. V was shortened by 0 bases and J by 0 bases, with 5 bases between the two germline ends. The CDR3 sequence: CASSVDTSTDTQYF. The CDR3 DNA follows: TGTGCCAGCAGCGTAGACACGAGCACAGATACGCAGTATTTT. The whole variable domain, filled in from reference TRBV9 and TRBJ2-3, reads DSGVTQTPKHLITATGQRVTLRCSPRSGDLSVYWYQQSLDQGLQFLIQYYNGEERAKGNILERFSAQQFPDLHSELNLSSLELGDSALYFCASSVDTSTDTQYFGPGTRLTVL.

This clonotype was seen only once. The V gene is TRBV14, the J gene TRBJ1-3; perhaps TRBD1 as D (6 bases). With 6 bases removed from V and 0 bases from J, the gap between germline ends came to 15 bases. The CDR3 extends over 16 amino acids. Germline V CDR1 and CDR2: SGHDN, FVKESK. The CDR3, as DNA: TGTGCCAGCAGTCCGCCCGGGACATACTCTGGAAACACCATATATTTT. Its protein is CASSPPGTYSGNTIYF.

The chain has TRBV5-1 and TRBJ1-6, with 8 positions matching TRBD1. Germline V gene sequence: CDR1 SGHRS, CDR2 YFSETQ. The CDR3 is 15 residues long. The trim removed 4 bases at V and 5 bases at J, leaving 5 bases unmatched. The CDR3 DNA sequence: TGCGCCAGCAGCGTAGCAGGGGGCAATAATTCACCCCTCCACTTT. This sequence encodes CASSVAGGNNSPLHF.

V and J are TRBV7-8 and TRBJ1-5; D uncertain. The CDR3 totals 16 residues. Germline CDR1 is SGHVS and CDR2 is FQNEAQ. V was clipped by 5 bases and J by 2 bases, with 16 bases between them. In DNA, the CDR3 is TGTGCCAGCAGCCAATTCTATGGTGCGGGCAATCAGCCCCAGCATTTT. It is translated as CASSQFYGAGNQPQHF. The complete variable domain, with remaining parts taken from reference TRBV7-8 and TRBJ1-5, reads GAGVSQSPRYKVAKRGQDVALRCDPISGHVSLFWYQQALGQGPEFLTYFQNEAQLDKSGLPSDRFFAERPEGSVSTLKIQRTQQEDSAVYLCASSQFYGAGNQPQHFGDGTRLSIL.